This is a list of T cell receptor beta chains from one sample in a study of blood T cell repertoires in COVID-19. Repertoires were generated with immunoSEQ multiplex PCR, while TCRdb's copy carries only in-frame clones and drops some. In the table there are about 180,000 clones, around 87% of which are singletons. The sample consisted of peripheral blood. The receptor source for this set is a man aged 40-49 years with active or convalescent COVID-19. Both conserved end residues are part of each CDR3. The order of the fields is D gene, J gene, CDR3 length, clone size, V gene, CDR3 DNA, CDR3 protein. D genes are given only for firm matches. For some rows the clone size is stated as once, few or many, or as a class when expanded; others skip it.

d_call: NA
j_call: TRBJ1-1
cdr3_length: 15
clone_size: NA
v_call: TRBV5-1
cdr3_nt: TGCGCCAGCAGCTTGGTTCCGACAGCCAACACTGAAGCTTTCTTT
cdr3_aa: CASSLVPTANTEAFF

d_call: TRBD1
j_call: TRBJ1-1
cdr3_length: 21
clone_size: NA
v_call: TRBV5-1
cdr3_nt: TGCGCCAGCAGCTTGGATGGGACAGGGGGCCTGCGGCTTCAAATGAACACTGAAGCTTTCTTT
cdr3_aa: CASSLDGTGGLRLQMNTEAFF

d_call: TRBD1
j_call: TRBJ1-2
cdr3_length: 15
clone_size: once
v_call: TRBV6-4
cdr3_nt: TGTGCCAGCAGTGACTCGGGACAGGGAGGGAATGGCTACACCTTC
cdr3_aa: CASSDSGQGGNGYTF

d_call: TRBD1
j_call: TRBJ1-3
cdr3_length: 14
clone_size: once
v_call: TRBV6-5
cdr3_nt: TGTGCCAGCAGCGACAGGGGGTTTGGAAACACCATATATTTT
cdr3_aa: CASSDRGFGNTIYF

d_call: NA
j_call: TRBJ2-5
cdr3_length: 15
clone_size: NA
v_call: TRBV7-3
cdr3_nt: TGTGCCAGCAGCTGGCGGGATCGGGAGCGCCTCCCCCAGTACTTC
cdr3_aa: CASSWRDRERLPQYF

d_call: TRBD2
j_call: TRBJ2-2
cdr3_length: 16
clone_size: NA
v_call: TRBV5-4
cdr3_nt: TGTGCCAGCAGCGCGGGGGGGCCTCATAACACCGGGGAGCTGTTTTTT
cdr3_aa: CASSAGGPHNTGELFF

d_call: TRBD1
j_call: TRBJ1-2
cdr3_length: 16
clone_size: NA
v_call: TRBV25-1
cdr3_nt: TGTGCCAGCAGTGAGGGCCCCGGGACAGTCAACTATGGCTACACCTTC
cdr3_aa: CASSEGPGTVNYGYTF

d_call: TRBD1
j_call: TRBJ2-7
cdr3_length: 17
clone_size: NA
v_call: TRBV7-9
cdr3_nt: TGTGCCAGCAGCCCCGGGACAGGGGGAAGGGGAACCTACGAGCAGTACTTC
cdr3_aa: CASSPGTGGRGTYEQYF

d_call: NA
j_call: TRBJ1-2
cdr3_length: 14
clone_size: NA
v_call: TRBV7-9
cdr3_nt: TGTGCCAGCAGCACCTCCGGGGAACCCTATGGCTACACCTTC
cdr3_aa: CASSTSGEPYGYTF

d_call: TRBD2
j_call: TRBJ2-1
cdr3_length: 16
clone_size: few
v_call: TRBV4-1
cdr3_nt: TGCGCCAGCAGGCGACAAGGGAGGGGCTCCTACAATGAGCAGTTCTTC
cdr3_aa: CASRRQGRGSYNEQFF

d_call: TRBD1
j_call: TRBJ1-1
cdr3_length: 15
clone_size: NA
v_call: TRBV15
cdr3_nt: TGTGCCACCAGCAGAGATGGGACAGGGTACACTGAAGCTTTCTTT
cdr3_aa: CATSRDGTGYTEAFF

d_call: NA
j_call: TRBJ1-5
cdr3_length: 15
clone_size: NA
v_call: TRBV7-2
cdr3_nt: TGTGCCAGCAGCTCAGGTCCAGGGGATGGTCAGCCCCAGCATTTT
cdr3_aa: CASSSGPGDGQPQHF

d_call: TRBD1
j_call: TRBJ2-1
cdr3_length: 13
clone_size: once
v_call: TRBV11-2
cdr3_nt: TGTGCCAGCAGCTCGGGACAGGGGAGAGAGCAGTTCTTC
cdr3_aa: CASSSGQGREQFF

d_call: NA
j_call: TRBJ2-2
cdr3_length: 14
clone_size: NA
v_call: TRBV7-7
cdr3_nt: TGTGCTAGCAGCCACGGTCCGAACACCGGGGAGCTGTTTTTT
cdr3_aa: CASSHGPNTGELFF

d_call: TRBD1
j_call: TRBJ1-4
cdr3_length: 15
clone_size: NA
v_call: TRBV19
cdr3_nt: TGTGCCAGTAGTATTTGGGACAGCCGTCGTGAAAAACTGTTTTTT
cdr3_aa: CASSIWDSRREKLFF

d_call: NA
j_call: TRBJ1-2
cdr3_length: 15
clone_size: NA
v_call: TRBV5-1
cdr3_nt: TGCGCCAGCACTGTTACCCCAGGAGGGGACTATGGCTACACCTTC
cdr3_aa: CASTVTPGGDYGYTF

d_call: NA
j_call: TRBJ2-1
cdr3_length: 15
clone_size: few
v_call: TRBV4-3
cdr3_nt: TGCGCCAGCAGCCAAGAAAGAGGAGACCTGGATGAGCAGTTCTTC
cdr3_aa: CASSQERGDLDEQFF

d_call: TRBD1
j_call: TRBJ1-5
cdr3_length: 15
clone_size: NA
v_call: TRBV30
cdr3_nt: TGTGCCTGGTCAGCACAGGGGGCGGGCAATCAGCCCCAGCATTTT
cdr3_aa: CAWSAQGAGNQPQHF

d_call: NA
j_call: TRBJ1-1
cdr3_length: 16
clone_size: NA
v_call: TRBV5-4
cdr3_nt: TGTGCCAGCAGCACACTAACAGGGTCACGGGAACCCGAAGCTTTCTTT
cdr3_aa: CASSTLTGSREPEAFF

d_call: NA
j_call: TRBJ1-1
cdr3_length: 14
clone_size: NA
v_call: TRBV3-1/TRBV3-2
cdr3_nt: TGTGCCAGCAGCCAATCGCAGGGAAGGGCTGAAGCTTTCTTT
cdr3_aa: CASSQSQGRAEAFF

d_call: TRBD1
j_call: TRBJ2-3
cdr3_length: 13
clone_size: NA
v_call: TRBV18
cdr3_nt: TGTGCCAGCTCACCCGAGGGGGCGGATACGCAGTATTTT
cdr3_aa: CASSPEGADTQYF

d_call: NA
j_call: TRBJ1-2
cdr3_length: 12
clone_size: NA
v_call: TRBV6-6
cdr3_nt: TGTGCCAGCAGTTCAGACTTTGCTGGCTACACCTTC
cdr3_aa: CASSSDFAGYTF

d_call: NA
j_call: TRBJ1-6
cdr3_length: 16
clone_size: NA
v_call: TRBV5-5
cdr3_nt: TGTGCCAGCAGCTTGGGTTTTGAGACAGCGAATTCACCCCTCCACTTT
cdr3_aa: CASSLGFETANSPLHF

d_call: NA
j_call: TRBJ1-6
cdr3_length: 19
clone_size: NA
v_call: TRBV21-1
cdr3_nt: TGTGCCAGCAGCAAAGAGGGTACACTCCGAGGGGGTAGGGATTCACCCCTCCACTTT
cdr3_aa: CASSKEGTLRGGRDSPLHF

d_call: TRBD1
j_call: TRBJ2-3
cdr3_length: 13
clone_size: NA
v_call: TRBV6-1
cdr3_nt: TGTGCCAGCAGTGAGACAGGGGCCCATACGCAGTATTTT
cdr3_aa: CASSETGAHTQYF

d_call: NA
j_call: TRBJ1-2
cdr3_length: 16
clone_size: NA
v_call: TRBV2
cdr3_nt: TGTGCCAGCAGTGAAGGTGGCGGATCTTACGACTATGGCTACACCTTC
cdr3_aa: CASSEGGGSYDYGYTF

d_call: TRBD1
j_call: TRBJ2-1
cdr3_length: 15
clone_size: once
v_call: TRBV3-1/TRBV3-2
cdr3_nt: TGTGCCAGCAGCCAGCCGGGACAGGGGGGGCATGAGCAGTTCTTC
cdr3_aa: CASSQPGQGGHEQFF

d_call: TRBD1
j_call: TRBJ1-2
cdr3_length: 14
clone_size: NA
v_call: TRBV6-5
cdr3_nt: TGTGCCAGCAGTTACCAGGGGACAGAGTATGGCTACACCTTC
cdr3_aa: CASSYQGTEYGYTF

d_call: NA
j_call: TRBJ1-5
cdr3_length: 14
clone_size: NA
v_call: TRBV6-5
cdr3_nt: TGTGCCAGCAGTCACAGGGAAGGCAATCAGCCCCAGCATTTT
cdr3_aa: CASSHREGNQPQHF

d_call: NA
j_call: TRBJ1-5
cdr3_length: 14
clone_size: NA
v_call: TRBV28
cdr3_nt: TGTGCCAGCAGTTTGGCAGGGCGAATTCTGCCCCAGCATTTT
cdr3_aa: CASSLAGRILPQHF

d_call: TRBD1
j_call: TRBJ1-2
cdr3_length: 13
clone_size: NA
v_call: TRBV12-3/TRBV12-4
cdr3_nt: TGTGCCAGCAGTGGGACAGAGAACTATGGCTACACCTTC
cdr3_aa: CASSGTENYGYTF

d_call: NA
j_call: TRBJ1-1
cdr3_length: 13
clone_size: NA
v_call: TRBV19
cdr3_nt: TGTGCCAGCCGCAGGGTTTCGAGCACTGAAGCTTTCTTT
cdr3_aa: CASRRVSSTEAFF

d_call: NA
j_call: TRBJ1-1
cdr3_length: 14
clone_size: NA
v_call: TRBV5-1
cdr3_nt: TGCGCCAGCAGCTCCTCGACAGCAAACACTGAAGCTTTCTTT
cdr3_aa: CASSSSTANTEAFF

d_call: TRBD1
j_call: TRBJ2-7
cdr3_length: 15
clone_size: few
v_call: TRBV7-2
cdr3_nt: TGTGCCAGCAGCCTACGGACAGGGGAAACCTACGAGCAGTACTTC
cdr3_aa: CASSLRTGETYEQYF

d_call: NA
j_call: TRBJ1-2
cdr3_length: 13
clone_size: NA
v_call: TRBV18
cdr3_nt: TGTGCCAGCTCACCTCAATCTAACTATGGCTACACCTTC
cdr3_aa: CASSPQSNYGYTF

d_call: NA
j_call: TRBJ2-3
cdr3_length: 17
clone_size: NA
v_call: TRBV4-1
cdr3_nt: TGCGCCAGCAGCCAAGATCTAGCCCCTCTGGCGGCAGATACGCAGTATTTT
cdr3_aa: CASSQDLAPLAADTQYF

d_call: TRBD1
j_call: TRBJ2-3
cdr3_length: 16
clone_size: once
v_call: TRBV29-1
cdr3_nt: TGCAGCGTTGTAGGCCGGGACAGGGGGTATGCAGATACGCAGTATTTT
cdr3_aa: CSVVGRDRGYADTQYF

d_call: TRBD1
j_call: TRBJ2-7
cdr3_length: 15
clone_size: once
v_call: TRBV9
cdr3_nt: TGTGCCAGCAGCCTTTCGGGACAGGGGTCCTACGAGCAGTACTTC
cdr3_aa: CASSLSGQGSYEQYF

d_call: NA
j_call: TRBJ2-3
cdr3_length: 15
clone_size: NA
v_call: TRBV28
cdr3_nt: TGTGCCAGCAGTTTGCAGGGGCCCTATTCAGATACGCAGTATTTT
cdr3_aa: CASSLQGPYSDTQYF

d_call: NA
j_call: TRBJ1-1
cdr3_length: 13
clone_size: NA
v_call: TRBV7-3
cdr3_nt: TGTGCCAGCAGCTGGACAGCAAACACTGAAGCTTTCTTT
cdr3_aa: CASSWTANTEAFF

d_call: NA
j_call: TRBJ1-2
cdr3_length: 15
clone_size: NA
v_call: TRBV6-4
cdr3_nt: TGTGCCACGTTGAACAGGGTCCCGATTAACTATGGCTACACCTTC
cdr3_aa: CATLNRVPINYGYTF

d_call: TRBD1
j_call: TRBJ2-1
cdr3_length: 18
clone_size: NA
v_call: TRBV5-1
cdr3_nt: TGCGCCAGCAGCCGCCAAGGGGTCGGGACAGGGGGCTCCAATGAGCAGTTCTTC
cdr3_aa: CASSRQGVGTGGSNEQFF

d_call: NA
j_call: TRBJ1-6
cdr3_length: 17
clone_size: NA
v_call: TRBV27
cdr3_nt: TGTGCCAGCAGTTTATTTTTTCTGGGGGCAGGGAACTCACCCCTCCACTTT
cdr3_aa: CASSLFFLGAGNSPLHF

d_call: TRBD2
j_call: TRBJ2-7
cdr3_length: 16
clone_size: NA
v_call: TRBV2
cdr3_nt: TGTGCCAGCAGTGGACTAGCGGGGGGGTTGTTGTACGAGCAGTACTTC
cdr3_aa: CASSGLAGGLLYEQYF

d_call: NA
j_call: TRBJ2-1
cdr3_length: 14
clone_size: NA
v_call: TRBV24-1
cdr3_nt: TGTGCCACCAGTGAGGGGGGGCAGCCGTCGCAGCAGTTCTTC
cdr3_aa: CATSEGGQPSQQFF

d_call: NA
j_call: TRBJ1-2
cdr3_length: 13
clone_size: NA
v_call: TRBV5-4
cdr3_nt: TGTGCCAGCAGCTTGGTAGGGGGACCTGGCTACACCTTC
cdr3_aa: CASSLVGGPGYTF

d_call: TRBD2
j_call: TRBJ2-1
cdr3_length: 16
clone_size: NA
v_call: TRBV19
cdr3_nt: TGTGCCAGTAGTGTCCCGACTAGCGGGGCTTACAATGAGCAGTTCTTC
cdr3_aa: CASSVPTSGAYNEQFF

d_call: NA
j_call: TRBJ1-4
cdr3_length: 14
clone_size: NA
v_call: TRBV7-9
cdr3_nt: TGTGCCAGCAGCTTCCGACAGGATTCCGAAAAACTGTTTTTT
cdr3_aa: CASSFRQDSEKLFF

d_call: TRBD1
j_call: TRBJ1-2
cdr3_length: 13
clone_size: NA
v_call: TRBV12-3/TRBV12-4
cdr3_nt: TGTGCCAGCAGTCGACAGGGGGCGGATGGCTACACCTTC
cdr3_aa: CASSRQGADGYTF

d_call: TRBD1
j_call: TRBJ1-1
cdr3_length: 14
clone_size: NA
v_call: TRBV11-3
cdr3_nt: TGTGCCAGCAGCCCAGGGGGCGCGAACACTGAAGCTTTCTTT
cdr3_aa: CASSPGGANTEAFF

d_call: NA
j_call: TRBJ2-7
cdr3_length: 14
clone_size: NA
v_call: TRBV7-9
cdr3_nt: TGTGCCAGCAGCTTAGGCCAGGGGCGGTACGAGCAGTACTTC
cdr3_aa: CASSLGQGRYEQYF

d_call: NA
j_call: TRBJ2-1
cdr3_length: 16
clone_size: NA
v_call: TRBV27
cdr3_nt: TGTGCCAGCACGCTTCTCGCCAGTGCCTCCTACAATGAGCAGTTCTTC
cdr3_aa: CASTLLASASYNEQFF